These 23 T cell receptor beta chains came from one sample sequenced in a study of CXCR3-negative and CXCR3-positive naive CD8 T cells (dated by TCRdb to between 2017 and 2020). Results and caveats for the whole study, not just this receptor: Compared with CXCR3-negative naive cells, CXCR3-positive naive cells had TRB CDR3s with higher hydrophobicity (lower Kidera factor 4), lower energy, and higher strength and volume indices.

For these receptors, no antigen is known. Data came from a NextSeq 550. The Human TCR Profiling Kit (MiLaboratory) was used to prepare UMI-labeled 5' RACE TRB cDNA libraries. TCRdb reprocessed the reads into one record per CDR3 protein sequence, lacking DNA. The table held for this sample gives around 140,000 distinct CDR3 sequences. The ten largest clones take up 0.41% of the sample. The sample taken for sequencing was naive CXCR3+ CD8+ T cells from blood. The cell subset or site tag for this specimen amounts to: CD45RO-CCR7+CD27+CD95- naive CD8+ T cells expressing CXCR3 (TNR3+). The receptors were sampled from a human donor in good health. Some clones in this sample may be carry-over from other donors' samples.

This chain joins TRBV13 and TRBJ2-5; TCRdb outputs TRBD1, but without DNA this stays unchecked. CDR3 length: 15 residues. The germline V gene has CDR1 PRHDT and CDR2 FYEKMQ (reference sequence). The CDR3 sequence: CASSQTQGAQETQYF.

V usage is TRBV28 and J usage is TRBJ2-1; TCRdb designates TRBD2, a call that cannot be tested without DNA. Germline CDR1 is MDHEN and CDR2 is SYDVKM. This CDR3 comprises 17 residues. The CDR3 loop is CASSPLTPGTSVGEQFF.

The chain carries TRBV29-1 and TRBJ1-2; TCRdb's D call, TRBD1, is unchecked because there is no DNA. The CDR3 contains 15 residues. From germline, CDR1 is SQVTM and CDR2 ANQGSEA. The CDR3 is CSVDSRDGPVRGYTF.

The rearrangement links TRBV28 to TRBJ2-3; TCRdb indicates TRBD2, and absent DNA this call remains unverified. This CDR3 has 17 residues. CDR1 and CDR2 from the germline V gene are MDHEN and SYDVKM. The CDR3 sequence: CASSTPQYSGYTDTQYF.

The CDR3 sequence is CASSQDGEGVEQYF. V and J are TRBV4-2 and TRBJ2-7; TCRdb's D gene call, TRBD1, goes unchecked for lack of DNA. CDR1 is LGHNA and CDR2 is YNFKEQ in the germline V gene. This CDR3 is built from 14 residues.

The chain combines TRBV20-1 with TRBJ2-1. Germline assignment: CDR1 DFQATT and CDR2 SNEGSKA (reference sequence). This CDR3 is 14 amino acids long. Here the CDR3 reads CSAPDLLTDNEQFF.

The chain has TRBV29-1 and TRBJ1-5. Germline CDR1 reads SQVTM; CDR2 reads ANQGSEA. The CDR3 consists of 15 residues. The CDR3 protein is CSVVIGSNSNQPQHF.

The chain joins TRBV15 to TRBJ2-3; absent DNA, TCRdb's TRBD1 call cannot be checked. This CDR3 has 16 amino acids. CDR1 LNHNV and CDR2 YYDKDF come from the germline V gene (reference sequence). CDR3 loop: CATSISPGQGTDTQYF.

This chain connects TRBV20-1 to TRBJ2-7. CDR3 length: 13 residues. CDR1 is DFQATT, CDR2 SNEGSKA, per germline (reference sequence). The CDR3 spells CSARGRGSYEQYF.

The chain recombines TRBV29-1 with TRBJ2-7; lacking DNA, the TRBD2 call made by TCRdb goes unchecked. The CDR3 runs 13 residues. Germline lookup yields CDR1 SQVTM and CDR2 ANQGSEA. The CDR3 protein is CSVGGGLADEQYF.

The V gene is TRBV7-2, the J gene TRBJ2-1; the D gene TCRdb calls, TRBD2, cannot be checked with no DNA. The CDR3 contains 18 residues. Per the germline V gene, CDR1 is SGHTA and CDR2 is FQGNSA. CDR3 residues: CASSPLWAGGPLGNEQLF.

CDR3 amino acids: CASSQEGTDRGSYNEQFF. This chain connects TRBV3-1 to TRBJ2-1; the D call of TRBD1 rests on TCRdb alone, since no DNA is present to check it. The V gene's germline CDR1 is LGHDT and CDR2 YNNKEL (reference sequence). The length of the CDR3 is 18 residues.

V usage is TRBV11-2 and J usage is TRBJ2-7; there is no DNA to check the TCRdb D call of TRBD1. The CDR3 sequence is 14 residues long. CDR1 is SGHAT and CDR2 is FQNNGV in the germline V gene. This CDR3 is CASSLEWGEWEQYF.

The V and J genes are TRBV12-3 or TRBV12-4 and TRBJ1-4; lacking DNA, the TRBD1 call made by TCRdb goes unchecked. The CDR3 length is 15 residues. The CDR3: CASSPSGGTNEKLFF.

The V gene is TRBV6-5, the J gene TRBJ1-2. Germline loops: CDR1 MNHEY, CDR2 SVGAGI. The CDR3 runs 13 residues. The CDR3 is CASSYGLSDGYTF.

The rearrangement uses TRBV5-5 and TRBJ2-7. CDR3 length: 12 amino acids. CDR1 and CDR2 (germline): SGHKS, YYEKEE (reference sequence). CDR3 loop: CASSLGLREQYF.

The rearrangement uses TRBV11-2 and TRBJ2-1; TCRdb calls TRBD2, which cannot be checked without DNA. Germline loops: CDR1 SGHAT, CDR2 FQNNGV. The CDR3 sequence is 14 residues long. The CDR3 protein is CASSRRSGYNEQFF.

This CDR3 is CASSHDNNYGYTF. V usage is TRBV28 and J usage is TRBJ1-2. This CDR3 is 13 amino acids long. The germline V gene encodes CDR1 MDHEN and CDR2 SYDVKM.

The chain couples TRBV10-3 to TRBJ1-5; checking the TCRdb D call of TRBD1 is not possible without DNA. The CDR3 sequence is 13 residues long. CDR1 and CDR2 from the germline V gene are ENHRY and SYGVKD. The CDR3: CAGGQGRNQPQHF.

Here the CDR3 reads CASSPGLGDYEQYF. V and J are TRBV4-3 and TRBJ2-7. CDR3 length: 14 residues. Germline CDR1 is LGHNA and CDR2 is YSLEER.

The V call is TRBV2, the J call TRBJ2-5; with no DNA, the TCRdb D assignment of TRBD1 cannot be verified. This CDR3 has 14 residues. Germline assignment: CDR1 SNHLY and CDR2 FYNNEI. The CDR3 protein is CASSEHRGQETQYF.

This sequence joins TRBV15 and TRBJ2-7; there is no DNA to check the TCRdb D call of TRBD1. The germline V gene has CDR1 LNHNV and CDR2 YYDKDF (reference sequence). CDR3 length equals 13 residues. CDR3 amino acids: CATCQGDSYEQYF. Full variable domain (rest looked up from reference TRBV15 and TRBJ2-7): DAMVIQNPRYQVTQFGKPVTLSCSQTLNHNVMYWYQQKSSQAPKLLFHYYDKDFNNEADTPDNFQSRRPNTSFCFLDIRSPGLGDTAMYLCATCQGDSYEQYFGPGTRLTVT.

V usage is TRBV6-2 or TRBV6-3 and J usage is TRBJ2-1; TCRdb's D gene call, TRBD2, goes unchecked for lack of DNA. CDR3 length equals 14 residues. Germline values: CDR1 MNHEY, CDR2 SVGEGT. The CDR3 sequence is CASEPSGQSNEQFF.